A selection of T cell receptor beta chains follows, all from one sample in a study of blood T cells in healthy people across ages. From the 5' RACE reads, TCRdb called clonotypes with MiXCR, one entry per CDR3 protein. The sample shows 1.5 million to 2 million distinct CDR3 sequences, about two fifths of them seen only once. Sequenced sample: blood. The source is a human donor in good health. Both conserved end residues are part of each CDR3. The D gene is left open where the match is weak. For some rows the clone size is stated as once, few or many, or as a class when expanded; others skip it.

CDR3aa	CDR3nt	v_gene	j_gene	abundance	d_gene
CSASPGTGVRSPLHF	TGCAGTGCTTCACCCGGGACAGGGGTACGGTCACCCCTCCACTTT	TRBV20-1	TRBJ1-6	-	TRBD1
CSAIGTGKCYEQYF	TGCAGTGCTATAGGGACAGGCAAATGCTACGAGCAGTACTTC	TRBV20-1	TRBJ2-7	-	TRBD1
CASSSPGRTQYF	TGTGCCAGCAGCTCCCCGGGGAGGACCCAGTACTTC	TRBV7-2	TRBJ2-5	-	-
CASSPKTDYGYTF	TGCGCCAGCAGCCCTAAGACAGACTATGGCTACACCTTC	TRBV5-1	TRBJ1-2	-	-
CASSFRLAPYNEQFF	TGTGCCAGCAGCTTCCGGCTAGCGCCCTACAATGAGCAGTTCTTC	TRBV7-9	TRBJ2-1	-	-
CASSGPGQGLNEQYF	TGTGCCAGCAGCGGACCGGGACAGGGCCTGAACGAGCAGTACTTC	TRBV7-9	TRBJ2-7	-	TRBD1
CASSLASASGGALDTQYF	TGTGCCAGCAGCTTAGCTTCGGCTAGCGGGGGGGCCCTAGATACGCAGTATTTT	TRBV11-2	TRBJ2-3	-	TRBD2
CASSHPDGVAKNIQYF	TGTGCCAGCAGCCACCCGGATGGCGTAGCCAAAAACATTCAGTACTTC	TRBV14	TRBJ2-4	-	-
CASSFPGQTSGYTF	TGTGCCAGCAGCTTCCCGGGCCAGACATCGGGCTACACCTTC	TRBV5-5	TRBJ1-2	-	-
CSAREGPFEGEETHYF	TGCAGTGCTAGAGAGGGTCCCTTCGAGGGGGAAGAGACCCATTACTTC	TRBV20-1	TRBJ2-5	-	-
CASSQTGRYGYTF	TGCGCCAGCAGTCAGACAGGGAGATATGGCTACACCTTC	TRBV5-1	TRBJ1-2	-	TRBD1
CASSVGQGSTDTQYF	TGTGCCAGCAGCGTAGGACAGGGTAGTACAGATACGCAGTATTTT	TRBV9	TRBJ2-3	few	TRBD1
CATSSAIEGDTQYF	TGTGCCACCAGCAGCGCCATCGAGGGAGATACGCAGTATTTT	TRBV15	TRBJ2-3	-	-
CASSAPGGTATNEKLFF	TGCGCCAGCAGCGCGCCAGGGGGAACGGCAACTAATGAAAAACTGTTTTTT	TRBV5-1	TRBJ1-4	-	TRBD1
CSARARDNTQYF	TGCAGTGCTAGAGCTCGTGATAATACGCAGTATTTT	TRBV20-1	TRBJ2-3	-	-
CASSQQTSGGPTDTQYF	TGCGCCAGCAGCCAACAAACCTCCGGGGGACCCACAGATACGCAGTATTTT	TRBV4-3	TRBJ2-3	few	-
CSASRDGEVYNEQFF	TGCAGTGCTAGTAGAGACGGCGAGGTTTACAATGAGCAGTTCTTC	TRBV20-1	TRBJ2-1	many	-
CASSVGNRNYEQYF	TGTGCCAGCAGCGTAGGGAACAGAAATTACGAGCAGTACTTC	TRBV9	TRBJ2-7	few	-
CASSLPGTFEAFF	TGTGCCAGCAGCTTGCCAGGGACCTTCGAAGCTTTCTTT	TRBV7-9	TRBJ1-1	-	-
CASSPQMTGELFF	TGTGCCAGCAGTCCACAGATGACCGGGGAGCTGTTTTTT	TRBV2	TRBJ2-2	-	-
CAISVGSPSTDTQYF	TGTGCCATCAGTGTTGGTTCCCCGAGCACAGATACGCAGTATTTT	TRBV10-3	TRBJ2-3	few	-
CASSQGHRQETQYF	TGTGCCAGCAGCCAAGGACACCGCCAAGAGACCCAGTACTTC	TRBV4-2	TRBJ2-5	-	-
CASRDSTPDEQYF	TGTGCCAGCCGGGACTCTACACCAGACGAGCAGTACTTC	TRBV2	TRBJ2-7	few	-
CASSPSGGPHTGTQYF	TGCGCCAGCAGCCCTAGCGGGGGTCCACACACAGGTACGCAGTATTTT	TRBV5-1	TRBJ2-3	-	TRBD2
CAISEVGRGDSPQHF	TGTGCCATCAGTGAGGTCGGACGAGGGGATTCGCCCCAGCATTTT	TRBV10-3	TRBJ1-5	-	-
CSARDETSGGYTDTQYF	TGCAGTGCTAGGGACGAGACTAGCGGGGGTTACACAGATACGCAGTATTTT	TRBV20-1	TRBJ2-3	few	TRBD2
CASSQVTGLDGYTF	TGCGCCAGCAGCCAAGTGACAGGGTTGGATGGCTACACCTTC	TRBV4-3	TRBJ1-2	-	TRBD1
CASSLTGQGAYGYTF	TGTGCCAGCAGTCTAACGGGACAGGGGGCCTATGGCTACACCTTC	TRBV3-1	TRBJ1-2	few	TRBD1
CASSEGSETGFNYGYTF	TGTGCCAGCAGTGAGGGTTCGGAGACAGGGTTTAACTATGGCTACACCTTC	TRBV2	TRBJ1-2	few	TRBD1
CASISAGANSYNEQFF	TGTGCCAGCATCTCAGCGGGGGCCAACTCCTACAATGAGCAGTTCTTC	TRBV6-5	TRBJ2-1	few	TRBD2
CASSSQGTSGETQYF	TGTGCCAGCAGCTCCCAAGGGACAAGTGGAGAGACCCAGTACTTC	TRBV7-3	TRBJ2-5	-	-
CSVKTDRNNQPQHF	TGCAGCGTTAAGACGGACCGTAACAATCAGCCCCAGCATTTT	TRBV29-1	TRBJ1-5	-	-
CASRAGRGYSSTEAFF	TGTGCCAGCAGAGCGGGACGGGGTTATTCAAGCACTGAAGCTTTCTTT	TRBV6-6	TRBJ1-1	-	-
CASSSPPNEKLFF	TGTGCCAGCAGCTCACCGCCTAATGAAAAACTGTTTTTT	TRBV5-5	TRBJ1-4	-	-
CSVDGRETQYF	TGCAGCGTTGACGGACGAGAGACCCAGTACTTC	TRBV29-1	TRBJ2-5	-	-
CASSQVIGGLDRLGSGANVLTF	TGCGCCAGCAGCCAAGTAATTGGAGGTCTCGACCGGCTGGGCTCTGGGGCCAACGTCCTGACTTTC	TRBV4-3	TRBJ2-6	few	-
CSARFPGSESSPLHF	TGCAGTGCTAGATTTCCGGGCTCTGAAAGTTCACCCCTCCACTTT	TRBV20-1	TRBJ1-6	few	-
CSARDFRQGADTQYF	TGCAGTGCTAGAGATTTTAGACAGGGGGCAGATACGCAGTATTTT	TRBV20-1	TRBJ2-3	-	TRBD1
CSAGHGFTEAFF	TGCAGTGCTGGACATGGGTTTACTGAAGCTTTCTTT	TRBV20-1	TRBJ1-1	-	-
CASSQEQGTYSNYGYTF	TGTGCCAGCAGCCAAGAACAGGGGACTTACTCTAACTATGGCTACACCTTC	TRBV3-1	TRBJ1-2	few	TRBD1
CASSQFPGTSNTGELFF	TGCGCCAGCAGCCAATTTCCCGGGACTAGCAACACCGGGGAGCTGTTTTTT	TRBV4-1	TRBJ2-2	few	TRBD2
CASSLPFGGLRQPQHF	TGTGCCAGCAGCTTACCTTTTGGGGGGCTGAGGCAGCCCCAGCATTTT	TRBV5-8	TRBJ1-5	-	-
CASSLRGGTGYTF	TGTGCCAGCAGCTTAAGGGGGGGAACTGGCTACACCTTC	TRBV7-3	TRBJ1-2	-	-
CSAPRTGETDTQYF	TGCAGTGCTCCCCGGACAGGGGAAACAGATACGCAGTATTTT	TRBV20-1	TRBJ2-3	-	TRBD1
CSVVPCTDTQYF	TGCAGCGTTGTTCCATGCACAGATACGCAGTATTTT	TRBV29-1	TRBJ2-3	-	-
CASSPGTAYGGYTF	TGTGCCAGCAGCCCCGGGACAGCATACGGGGGCTACACCTTC	TRBV27	TRBJ1-2	few	TRBD1
CASSIGQAYEQFF	TGCGCCAGCAGCATCGGACAGGCCTATGAGCAGTTCTTC	TRBV5-1	TRBJ2-1	-	TRBD1
CASSRDRGDNQPQHF	TGTGCCAGCAGCCGAGACAGGGGGGACAATCAGCCCCAGCATTTT	TRBV11-3	TRBJ1-5	once	TRBD1
CASSQAMDRNLYGYTF	TGTGCCAGCAGCCAAGCTATGGACAGGAACCTCTATGGCTACACCTTC	TRBV14	TRBJ1-2	-	TRBD1
CASSQFSGTGNIQYF	TGCGCCAGCAGCCAATTCTCTGGGACGGGAAACATTCAGTACTTC	TRBV4-1	TRBJ2-4	-	-